The TCR beta chain described here comes from a study of T cells in narcolepsy. Germline loops: CDR1 SNHLY, CDR2 FYNNEI. This CDR3 comprises 15 residues. Repertoires were generated with immunoSEQ multiplex PCR, while TCRdb's copy carries only in-frame clones and drops some. The sample holds 24,000 or so clones, around four fifths seen once. The specimen sequenced was CD45RA- memory CD4+ T cells from PBMCs. J is TRBJ2-5 and V is TRBV2, with 8 nucleotides matching TRBD2. This clonotype was obtained from a human donor with narcolepsy. The CDR3 DNA is TGTGTATCGCACGAGAGCGGGAGTTCTGTGGAGACCCAGTACTTC. It translates to CVSHESGSSVETQYF.